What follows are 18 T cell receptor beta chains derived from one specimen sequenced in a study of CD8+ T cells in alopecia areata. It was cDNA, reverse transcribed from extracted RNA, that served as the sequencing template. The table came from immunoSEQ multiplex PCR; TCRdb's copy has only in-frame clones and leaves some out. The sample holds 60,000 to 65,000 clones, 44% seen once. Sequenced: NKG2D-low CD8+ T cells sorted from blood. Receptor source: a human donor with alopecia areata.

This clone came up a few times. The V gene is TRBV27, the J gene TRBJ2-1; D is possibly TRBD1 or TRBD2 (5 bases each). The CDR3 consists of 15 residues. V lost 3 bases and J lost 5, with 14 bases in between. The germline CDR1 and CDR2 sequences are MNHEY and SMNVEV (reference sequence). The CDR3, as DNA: TGTGCCAGCAGTTTTATGGGGGAGACCCACAATGAGCAGTTCTTC. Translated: CASSFMGETHNEQFF.

The CDR3 is CASSLSVTGEETQYF. In nucleotides, the CDR3 is TGTGCCAGCAGTTTATCAGTGACAGGGGAAGAGACCCAGTACTTC. The V and J genes are TRBV27 and TRBJ2-5, with 8 bases aligning to TRBD1. The V and J ends lost 0 bases and 3 bases, in that order; junction bases with no gene match: 3. The CDR3 totals 15 residues. CDR1 and CDR2 from the germline V gene are MNHEY and SMNVEV (reference sequence).

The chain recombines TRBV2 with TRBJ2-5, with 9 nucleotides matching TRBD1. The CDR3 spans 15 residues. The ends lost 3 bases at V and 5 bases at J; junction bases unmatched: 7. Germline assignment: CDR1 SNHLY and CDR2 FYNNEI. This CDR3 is CASSDDRQGDETQYF. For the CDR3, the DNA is TGTGCCAGCAGTGACGATCGACAGGGGGATGAGACCCAGTACTTC.

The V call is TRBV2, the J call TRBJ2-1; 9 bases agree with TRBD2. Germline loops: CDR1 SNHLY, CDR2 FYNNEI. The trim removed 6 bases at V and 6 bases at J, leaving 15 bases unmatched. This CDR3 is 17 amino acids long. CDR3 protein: CASSYPGLAGNSNEQFF. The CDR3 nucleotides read TGTGCCAGCAGCTACCCCGGGCTAGCGGGAAATTCCAATGAGCAGTTCTTC.

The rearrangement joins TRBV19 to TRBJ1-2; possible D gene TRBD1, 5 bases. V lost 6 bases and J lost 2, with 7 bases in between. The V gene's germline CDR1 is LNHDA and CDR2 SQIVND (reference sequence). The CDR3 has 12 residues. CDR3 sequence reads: CASRAGNYGYTF. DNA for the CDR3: TGTGCCAGTAGAGCAGGGAACTATGGCTACACCTTC.

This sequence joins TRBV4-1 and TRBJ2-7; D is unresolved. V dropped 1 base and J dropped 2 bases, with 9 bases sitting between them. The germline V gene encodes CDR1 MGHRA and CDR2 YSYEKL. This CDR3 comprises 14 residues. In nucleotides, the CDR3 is TGCGCCAGCAGCCAAGCTCGACAAGCCTACGAGCAGTACTTC. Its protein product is CASSQARQAYEQYF.

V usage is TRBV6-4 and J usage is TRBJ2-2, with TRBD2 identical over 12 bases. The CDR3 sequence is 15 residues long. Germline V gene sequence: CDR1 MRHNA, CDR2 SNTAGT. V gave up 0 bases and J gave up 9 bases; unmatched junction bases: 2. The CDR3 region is CASSDSTSGSRELFF. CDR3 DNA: TGTGCCAGCAGTGACTCGACTAGCGGGAGTCGGGAGCTGTTTTTT.

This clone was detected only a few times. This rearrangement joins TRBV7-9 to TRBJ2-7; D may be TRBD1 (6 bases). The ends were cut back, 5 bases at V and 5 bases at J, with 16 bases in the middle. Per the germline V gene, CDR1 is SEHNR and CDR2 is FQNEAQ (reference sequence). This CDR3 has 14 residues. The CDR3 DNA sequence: TGTGCCAGCAGCGCAGTCAGGGGTGGCGACGAGCAGTACTTC. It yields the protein CASSAVRGGDEQYF.

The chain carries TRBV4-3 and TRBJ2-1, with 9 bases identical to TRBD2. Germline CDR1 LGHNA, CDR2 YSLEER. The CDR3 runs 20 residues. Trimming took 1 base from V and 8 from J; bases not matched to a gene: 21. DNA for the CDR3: TGCGCCAGCAGCCAAGGTCGTGTTGTTGGCGGGGGGGCCGCTTTGTATGAGCAGTTCTTC. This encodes CASSQGRVVGGGAALYEQFF.

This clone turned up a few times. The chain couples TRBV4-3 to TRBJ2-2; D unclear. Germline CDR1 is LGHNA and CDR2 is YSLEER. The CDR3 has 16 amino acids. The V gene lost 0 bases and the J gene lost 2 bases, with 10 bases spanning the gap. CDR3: CASSQEASPNTGELFF. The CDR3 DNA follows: TGCGCCAGCAGCCAAGAAGCTTCCCCAAACACCGGGGAGCTGTTTTTT.

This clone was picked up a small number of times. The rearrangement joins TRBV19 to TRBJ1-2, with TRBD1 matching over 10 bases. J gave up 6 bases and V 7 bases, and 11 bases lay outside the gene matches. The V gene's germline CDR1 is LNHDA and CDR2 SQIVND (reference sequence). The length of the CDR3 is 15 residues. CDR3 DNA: TGTGCCAGTACCTATAGGGACAGGGGACCGAATGGCTACACCTTC. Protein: CASTYRDRGPNGYTF.

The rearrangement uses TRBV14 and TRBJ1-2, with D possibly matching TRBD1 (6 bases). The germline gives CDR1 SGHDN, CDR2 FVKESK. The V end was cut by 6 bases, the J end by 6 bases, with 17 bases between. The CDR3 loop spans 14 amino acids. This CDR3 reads CASRPATGPHGYTF. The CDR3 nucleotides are TGTGCCAGCAGACCGGCAACAGGGCCCCATGGCTACACCTTC.

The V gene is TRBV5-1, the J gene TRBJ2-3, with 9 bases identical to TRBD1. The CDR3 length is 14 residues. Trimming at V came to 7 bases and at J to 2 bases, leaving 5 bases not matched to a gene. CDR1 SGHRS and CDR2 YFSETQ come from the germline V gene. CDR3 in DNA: TGCGCCAGCCGGACAGGGGACCACACAGATACGCAGTATTTT. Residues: CASRTGDHTDTQYF.

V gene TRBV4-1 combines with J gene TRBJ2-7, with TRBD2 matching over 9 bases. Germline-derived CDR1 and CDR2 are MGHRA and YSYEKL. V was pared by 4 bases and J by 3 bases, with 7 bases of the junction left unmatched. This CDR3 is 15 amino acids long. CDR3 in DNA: TGCGCCAGCAGCCCACTCAATAGCGGGAGCTACGAGCAGTACTTC. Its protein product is CASSPLNSGSYEQYF.

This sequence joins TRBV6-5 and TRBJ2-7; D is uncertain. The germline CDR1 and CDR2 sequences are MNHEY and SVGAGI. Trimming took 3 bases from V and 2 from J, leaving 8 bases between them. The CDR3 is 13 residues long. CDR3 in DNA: TGTGCCAGCAGTTATGGTATTACCTACGAGCAGTACTTC. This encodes CASSYGITYEQYF.

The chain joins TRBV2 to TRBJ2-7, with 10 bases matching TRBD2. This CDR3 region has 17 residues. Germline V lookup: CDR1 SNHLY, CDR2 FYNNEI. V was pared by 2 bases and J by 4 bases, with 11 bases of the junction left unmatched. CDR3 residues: CASSEYSASGSWYEQYF. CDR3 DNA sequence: TGTGCCAGCAGTGAATACTCCGCTAGCGGGAGTTGGTACGAGCAGTACTTC.

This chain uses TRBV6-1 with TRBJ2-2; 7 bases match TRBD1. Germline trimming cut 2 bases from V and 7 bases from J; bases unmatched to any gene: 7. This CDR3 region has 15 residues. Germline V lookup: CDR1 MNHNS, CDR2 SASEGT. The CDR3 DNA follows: TGTGCCAGCAGTGAATCTGAGGGGGCAGGCGGGGAGCTGTTTTTT. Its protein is CASSESEGAGGELFF.

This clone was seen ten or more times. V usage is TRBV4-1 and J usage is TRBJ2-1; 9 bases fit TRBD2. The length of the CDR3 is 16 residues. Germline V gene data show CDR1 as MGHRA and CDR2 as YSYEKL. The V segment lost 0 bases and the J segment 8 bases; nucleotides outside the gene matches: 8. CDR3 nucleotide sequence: TGCGCCAGCAGCCAAGATCTTGCGGGAGGGCGGGATGAGCAGTTCTTC. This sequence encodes CASSQDLAGGRDEQFF.